The sequence of this T cell receptor (beta chain) was determined in a study of blood T cell repertoires in COVID-19. Study-wide background: Samples taken during acute and convalescent COVID-19 were collected in the United States, Italy and Spain. T cells, B-cell-depleted T cells, or PBMCs supplied cDNA or gDNA.

Per the study methods: Reference gene primer amplification gave estimated nucleated cell counts. Repertoires were generated with immunoSEQ multiplex PCR, while TCRdb's copy carries only in-frame clones and drops some. The V and J calls and clone size come from that table; D and trimming were worked out from the DNA. The sample records roughly 170,000 clones, over 60% being singletons. The CDR3 is 14 residues long. The V and J ends lost 3 bases and 2 bases respectively, with 11 bases between them. In germline, CDR1 is LNHDA, CDR2 SQIVND (reference sequence). The rearrangement uses TRBV19 and TRBJ2-7; tentatively, D is TRBD1 (5 bases). The TCR comes from a woman in her 70s with acute or convalescent COVID-19. The sequencing input was peripheral blood. The CDR3, as DNA: TGTGCCAGTAGTATCTCGACAGCTACCTACGAGCAGTACTTC. This gives the protein CASSISTATYEQYF.